The 11 T cell receptor beta chains below all came from one sample that was sequenced in a study of blood T cell repertoires in COVID-19. TCRdb's table, derived via immunoSEQ multiplex PCR, lists solely in-frame clones and lacks some. The top ten clones hold less than 6.5% of a sample with approximately 240,000 clones, roughly 84% of them seen once. The sequenced sample consisted of peripheral blood. The receptor set was obtained from a woman in her fifties or sixties who had recovered from COVID-19.

This chain links TRBV11-2 with TRBJ1-4; 7 bases map to TRBD1. V lost 1 base and J lost 8; bases outside the gene matches: 7. In germline, CDR1 is SGHAT, CDR2 FQNNGV. CDR3 length: 15 amino acids. As DNA, the CDR3 is TGTGCCAGCAGCTTAGCGAGGGGGCAGGGGGAAAAACTGTTTTTT. This gives the protein CASSLARGQGEKLFF.

The J gene is TRBJ1-2, the V gene TRBV3-1 (or the pseudogene TRBV3-2); TRBD1 aligns across 8 bases. The CDR3 is 16 residues long. The V and J ends lost 5 bases and 1 base, in that order; junction bases with no gene match: 9. Germline CDR1 is LGHDT and CDR2 is YNNKEL (reference sequence). This CDR3 is CASSRDRMWGNYGYTF. The CDR3 DNA reads as TGTGCCAGCAGCAGGGACAGGATGTGGGGTAACTATGGCTACACCTTC.

The chain recombines TRBV7-6 with TRBJ2-2; D might be TRBD1 (5 bases). V lost 5 bases and J 0 bases, leaving 13 bases between the germline ends. CDR3 size: 16 residues. The V gene's germline CDR1 is SGHVS and CDR2 FNYEAQ. For the CDR3, the DNA is TGTGCCAGCAGCCTTCTGTCGACAGCGAACACCGGGGAGCTGTTTTTT. It yields the protein CASSLLSTANTGELFF.

The chain has TRBV5-4 and TRBJ1-6; D is uncertain. Trimming shortened V by 2 bases and J by 3 bases, and 12 bases separated the two germline ends. The germline V gene encodes CDR1 SGHNT and CDR2 YYREEE (reference sequence). The CDR3 has 16 amino acids. The chain's CDR3 is CASSLAGNSYNSPLHF. The CDR3 bases are TGTGCCAGCAGCTTAGCGGGGAATAGCTATAATTCACCCCTCCACTTT.

The genes are TRBV5-4 and TRBJ2-5, with 10 bases lining up with TRBD1. The ends lost 3 bases at V and 4 bases at J; junction bases unmatched: 3. Germline V gene lookup returns CDR1 SGHNT and CDR2 YYREEE (reference sequence). CDR3 size: 14 residues. In DNA, the CDR3 is TGTGCCAGCAGCTGGACAGGGGGGAGAGAGACCCAGTACTTC. Its protein is CASSWTGGRETQYF.

This clone occurred once. The rearrangement links TRBV7-2 to TRBJ2-5, with 8 bases aligning to TRBD2. Trimming took 4 bases from V and 5 from J; bases not matched to a gene: 9. The germline V gene has CDR1 SGHTA and CDR2 FQGNSA. The CDR3 totals 15 residues. CDR3 nucleotide sequence: TGTGCCAGCAGCTCCTGGTCGGGGGGGCAGGAGACCCAGTACTTC. As protein: CASSSWSGGQETQYF.

The rearrangement joins TRBV2 to TRBJ1-1; the D gene is possibly TRBD1 (6 bases). Germline values: CDR1 SNHLY, CDR2 FYNNEI. The CDR3 runs 13 residues. V was shortened by 8 bases and J by 1 base, with 11 bases between the two germline ends. The CDR3 region has the DNA TGTGCCAGCGCCGGACAGACGAACACTGAAGCTTTCTTT. This gives the protein CASAGQTNTEAFF.

This clone was seen a few times. The chain is built from TRBV7-2 and TRBJ2-2, with unresolved D. Per the germline V gene, CDR1 is SGHTA and CDR2 is FQGNSA. The CDR3 has 14 residues. Trimming cost V 5 bases and J 9 bases, with 16 bases left between them. The CDR3 sequence: CASSVAQASRELFF. The CDR3, as DNA: TGTGCCAGCAGCGTCGCCCAGGCATCCCGGGAGCTGTTTTTT.

The genes are TRBV30 and TRBJ1-4, with D unclear. Germline lookup yields CDR1 GTSNPN and CDR2 SVGIG (reference sequence). CDR3 size: 11 residues. The V gene lost 0 bases and the J gene lost 8 bases, with 4 bases spanning the gap. This CDR3 reads CAWSVAEKLFF. CDR3 nucleotides: TGTGCCTGGAGTGTAGCCGAAAAACTGTTTTTT.

CDR3 region: CASSPVYTQYF. In DNA, the CDR3 is TGTGCCAGCAGCCCCGTTTATACGCAGTATTTT. The chain joins TRBV9 to TRBJ2-3; D gene ambiguous. V was cut by 4 bases and J by 7 bases, with 7 bases left in between. The V gene's germline CDR1 is SGDLS and CDR2 YYNGEE. The CDR3 extends over 11 amino acids.

The chain is built from TRBV2 and TRBJ1-4; 7 nucleotides agree with TRBD1. V shed 8 bases and J 5 bases; nucleotides not matched to a gene: 8. This CDR3 spans 14 amino acids. In germline, CDR1 is SNHLY, CDR2 FYNNEI. The CDR3 spells CASWEHRGNEKLFF. In nucleotides, the CDR3 is TGTGCCAGCTGGGAACACAGGGGAAATGAAAAACTGTTTTTT.